Listed below are T cell receptor beta chains from one sample, sequenced in a study of sequential checkpoint blockade in melanoma. TCRdb keeps only in-frame clones here, not all; method: immunoSEQ multiplex PCR. Found here are approximately 15,000 clones, roughly 80% of them singletons; the top ten hold about an eighth. The sample consisted of CD8+ T cells sorted from blood (inferred from file names), taken from a patient given nivolumab and ipilimumab in sequence. Source of these receptors: a human donor with melanoma. CDR3s include the opening cysteine and the closing phenylalanine or tryptophan. A D gene is named only where the DNA matches it firmly. Size is omitted from some rows. Given values are once, few, many or a class for expanded clones.

d_call clone_size j_call v_call cdr3_nt cdr3_aa
- - TRBJ1-2 TRBV5-6 TGTGCCAGCAGCCACACAGGGTTTGACTATGGCTACACCTTC CASSHTGFDYGYTF
TRBD1 - TRBJ1-2 TRBV4-3 TGCGCCAGCAGCCAAGGCGAGGGGGCTGACTATGGCTACACCTTC CASSQGEGADYGYTF
- - TRBJ2-7 TRBV13 TGTGCCAGCAGCCCAGCGGCAGGAGGTGGGCACGAGCAGTACTTC CASSPAAGGGHEQYF
TRBD1 - TRBJ2-7 TRBV28 TGTGCCAGCAGTCGGGACAGTATCCACGAGCAGTACTTC CASSRDSIHEQYF
- - TRBJ2-7 TRBV5-8 TGTGCCAGCAGCCTAGGACAAGTCTTATCCTACGAGCAGTACTTC CASSLGQVLSYEQYF
TRBD1 - TRBJ1-2 TRBV5-4 TGTGCCAGCAGCAGCGACAGGGGCTATATCTATGGCTACACCTTC CASSSDRGYIYGYTF
- - TRBJ1-2 TRBV19 TGTGCCAGTAGTAGCCAGGGTTTAGATGGCTACACCTTC CASSSQGLDGYTF
- - TRBJ1-2 TRBV4-2 TGTGCCAGCAGCCAAGACGTCAGGGCAATCGATGGCTACACCTTC CASSQDVRAIDGYTF
TRBD1 - TRBJ1-1 TRBV5-1 TGCGCCAGCAGCCAGGGACAGGGGGGCCGGAACACTGAAGCTTTCTTT CASSQGQGGRNTEAFF
- - TRBJ1-3 TRBV2 TGTGCCAGCATTATCGGTAGCTCTGGAAACACCATATATTTT CASIIGSSGNTIYF
TRBD1 - TRBJ1-2 TRBV14 TGTGCCAGCAGCTCCCTCGACCGGGACAGGGGGGAAAACTATGGCTACACCTTC CASSSLDRDRGENYGYTF
- once TRBJ2-7 TRBV5-1 TGCGCCAGCAGCTTGGAAGACCACAGGGCCCTTGCCTACGAGCAGTACTTC CASSLEDHRALAYEQYF
TRBD2 medium-sized TRBJ2-7 TRBV27 TGTGCCAGCAGGACCCGGGGGGGGGTCGGCGAGCAGTACTTC CASRTRGGVGEQYF
- - TRBJ1-1 TRBV19 TGTGCCAGTACCACGGGGGGGAACACTGAAGCTTTCTTT CASTTGGNTEAFF
TRBD2 few TRBJ2-7 TRBV19 TGTGCCAGTAGTATCACTAGCGGGGGCTCCTACGAGCAGTACTTC CASSITSGGSYEQYF
- - TRBJ2-7 TRBV5-5 TGTGCCAGCAGCTTTACAGGTCTCGAGCAGTACTTC CASSFTGLEQYF
- - TRBJ2-1 TRBV6-4 TGTGCCAGCAGTGTCGGAGCGAACGATGAGCAGTTCTTC CASSVGANDEQFF
TRBD2 - TRBJ2-7 TRBV29-1 TGCAGCGCTTCAATTGGGCTAGCGGGGGGCTACGAGCAGTACTTC CSASIGLAGGYEQYF
- once TRBJ1-5 TRBV27 TGTGCCAGCAGTTTATCGGAGGTTCAGCCCCAGCATTTT CASSLSEVQPQHF
TRBD1 - TRBJ1-5 TRBV7-2 TGTGCCAGCAGCCTCAGGGGGAATGGCAATCAGCCCCAGCATTTT CASSLRGNGNQPQHF
TRBD2 - TRBJ2-7 TRBV30 TGTGCCTGGTCCGTTAGCGGGGACGGCGAGCAGTACTTC CAWSVSGDGEQYF
- - TRBJ2-7 TRBV14 TGTGCCAGCAGCCCCTATTTAGGGGGGGCCTTATCCTACGAGCAGTACTTC CASSPYLGGALSYEQYF
TRBD1 - TRBJ2-7 TRBV4-2 TGTGCCAGCAGCTATGCCGGGACAGGATCCTACGAGCAGTACTTC CASSYAGTGSYEQYF
- medium-sized TRBJ2-7 TRBV27 TGTGCCAGCAGTTTCTATGACGAGCAGTACTTC CASSFYDEQYF
TRBD1 - TRBJ1-4 TRBV9 TGTGCCAGCAGCGAGGGACAGGGCGAGATTGAAAAACTGTTTTTT CASSEGQGEIEKLFF
TRBD1 few TRBJ1-2 TRBV5-4 TGTGCCAGCAGCCAAGATCCGGGAGGGGGCTGGGGCTACACCTTC CASSQDPGGGWGYTF
- - TRBJ2-7 TRBV4-1 TGCGCCAGCAGCCCGAGGGAGAGGTACGAGCAGTACTTC CASSPRERYEQYF
- - TRBJ1-2 TRBV4-1 TGCGCCAGCAGCCAAGTAGGGGTAGTCGTGGGCTACACCTTC CASSQVGVVVGYTF
TRBD2 - TRBJ2-7 TRBV7-9 TGTGCCAGCAGCCCGGGGGGGCCCTACTACGAGCAGTACTTC CASSPGGPYYEQYF
- once TRBJ1-1 TRBV4-3 TGCGCCAGCAGCCAAGCAGGAGGGACTTTCACTGAAGCTTTCTTT CASSQAGGTFTEAFF
TRBD1 - TRBJ2-7 TRBV7-9 TGTGCCAGCAGCTCTACAGGACAGGGGGCTTCTGTCGAGCAGTACTTC CASSSTGQGASVEQYF
- few TRBJ2-7 TRBV11-2 TGTGCCAGCAGCCCTGTCATGGGGGGAGGCTACGAGCAGTACTTC CASSPVMGGGYEQYF
TRBD1 - TRBJ1-2 TRBV7-2 TGTGCCAGCAGCCCGGGACAGGGACCCTATGGCTACACCTTC CASSPGQGPYGYTF
TRBD1 - TRBJ1-3 TRBV5-1 TGCGCCAGCAGCTCCGGCGACAGGGCTCCTGGAAACACCATATATTTT CASSSGDRAPGNTIYF
TRBD2 - TRBJ2-7 TRBV14 TGTGCCAGCAGCCCGCTCGGACTAGCGGGTCTTTACGAGCAGTACTTC CASSPLGLAGLYEQYF
- once TRBJ1-2 TRBV4-1 TGCGCCAGCAGCCAAGCAGTGATAACGGGAGGCTACACCTTC CASSQAVITGGYTF